The 24 T cell receptor beta chains below all came from one sample that was sequenced in a study of OX40 agonist ivuxolimab in advanced cancers. Receptor libraries were prepared by the immunoSEQ multiplex PCR assay. TCRdb re-hosts the immuneACCESS table, in-frame sequences only. Its copies lack some clones; in the studies checked, an unresolved V gene accounts for under half of them, and the cause for the rest is not known. In this sample the table shows approximately 89,000 clones, around 90% of which occur a single time. The ten largest clones capture 0.3% to 0.35% of the sample. This specimen consisted of CD4+ or CD8+ T cells sorted from blood, obtained in a trial of the OX40 agonist ivuxolimab. These TCRs come from an adult with an advanced solid tumor such as melanoma, head and neck, liver or kidney cancer.

A few counts support this clone. V usage is TRBV7-8 and J usage is TRBJ2-3; tentatively, D is TRBD1 or TRBD2 (5 bases each). This CDR3 is 14 amino acids long. V lost 1 base and J 4 bases, leaving 9 bases between the germline ends. From germline, CDR1 is SGHVS and CDR2 FQNEAQ. DNA for the CDR3: TGTGCCAGCAGCTTAGGGGGGTCGGCAGATACGCAGTATTTT. This codes for CASSLGGSADTQYF.

The chain is built from TRBV7-2 and TRBJ1-2, with 7 bases lining up with TRBD1. Germline values: CDR1 SGHTA, CDR2 FQGNSA. The V gene end was trimmed by 7 bases and the J gene end by 7 bases; junction bases not matched to a gene: 6. The CDR3 is 12 residues long. CDR3 in DNA: TGTGCCAGCACGCCCAGGGGGGCTGGCTACACCTTC. It yields the protein CASTPRGAGYTF.

The rearrangement joins TRBV28 to TRBJ1-1, with D possibly matching TRBD1 (5 bases). The CDR3 totals 13 residues. The V and J ends lost 7 bases and 3 bases respectively, with 12 bases between them. CDR1 MDHEN and CDR2 SYDVKM come from the germline V gene. The CDR3 protein is CASIRGGDTEAFF. CDR3 nucleotide sequence: TGTGCCAGCATCCGGGGGGGGGACACTGAAGCTTTCTTT.

This chain links TRBV7-7 with TRBJ2-2, with D perhaps TRBD2 (6 bases). CDR3 length: 15 residues. Germline V gene data show CDR1 as SSHAT and CDR2 as FNYEAQ (reference sequence). The ends were cut back, 4 bases at V and 10 bases at J, with 19 bases in the middle. The CDR3 nucleotides read TGTGCCAGCAGCTCTTCCCGGACGGGAGAGGTGGAGCTGTTTTTT. It yields the protein CASSSSRTGEVELFF. Full variable domain (rest looked up from reference TRBV7-7 and TRBJ2-2): GAGVSQSPRYKVTKRGQDVTLRCDPISSHATLYWYQQALGQGPEFLTYFNYEAQPDKSGLPSDRFSAERPEGSISTLTIQRTEQRDSAMYRCASSSSRTGEVELFFGEGSRLTVL.

The chain is built from TRBV6-4 and TRBJ2-2; 9 bases align to TRBD1. J gave up 2 bases and V 5 bases, and 6 bases lay outside the gene matches. Germline CDR1 and CDR2: MRHNA and SNTAGT. The CDR3 length is 16 residues. The CDR3 is CASSPQGAFNTGELFF. CDR3 sequence (DNA): TGTGCCAGCAGTCCACAGGGGGCCTTCAACACCGGGGAGCTGTTTTTT.

This chain joins TRBV5-4 and TRBJ1-4, with TRBD1 identical over 7 bases. Germline V gene lookup returns CDR1 SGHNT and CDR2 YYREEE (reference sequence). The junction had 9 bases not matched to a gene; V was cut back by 4 bases and J by 0 bases. The CDR3 is made up of 17 amino acids. The CDR3 reads CASSPNTGVSTNEKLFF. CDR3 sequence (DNA): TGTGCCAGCAGCCCTAACACAGGGGTTTCAACTAATGAAAAACTGTTTTTT.

The rearrangement uses TRBV7-9 and TRBJ2-5; 7 bases agree with TRBD2. V lost 5 bases to trimming and J lost 7 bases; unmatched junction nucleotides: 10. In germline, CDR1 is SEHNR, CDR2 FQNEAQ (reference sequence). CDR3 size: 14 residues. For the CDR3, the DNA is TGTGCCAGCAGCCCCAGTGAGGGGAGGGGGACCCAGTACTTC. Residues: CASSPSEGRGTQYF.

The chain employs TRBV25-1 and TRBJ2-3; possibly TRBD2 for D (6 bases). CDR3 length equals 16 residues. Germline V gives CDR1 MGHDK, CDR2 SYGVNS. The V and J ends lost 2 bases and 0 bases respectively, with 12 bases between them. The CDR3 DNA sequence: TGTGCCAGCAGTGAAGATCGGGGGATTAGCACAGATACGCAGTATTTT. It yields the protein CASSEDRGISTDTQYF.

This chain uses TRBV10-3 with TRBJ1-6; 11 nucleotides align to TRBD1. The CDR3 is made up of 15 amino acids. The trim removed 7 bases at V and 8 bases at J, leaving 7 bases unmatched. Looked up from germline, CDR1 is ENHRY and CDR2 is SYGVKD. The DNA for the CDR3 is TGTGCCATCAAGGGACAGGGGGGGGTGGATTCACCCCTCCACTTT. This sequence encodes CAIKGQGGVDSPLHF.

This chain uses TRBV7-9 with TRBJ2-1; 9 nucleotides match TRBD2. Germline CDR1 reads SEHNR; CDR2 reads FQNEAQ (reference sequence). Germline trimming cut 1 base from V and 8 bases from J; bases unmatched to any gene: 18. The CDR3 spans 19 residues. CDR3: CASSLGMVRSGGNLDEQFF. The CDR3 DNA reads TGTGCCAGCAGCTTAGGGATGGTTCGGAGCGGGGGGAATTTGGATGAGCAGTTCTTC.

As concerns this clone: One end of the junction does not line up with germline, which may come from a read error. Other DNA sequences from this sample encode an identical CDR3 as well. The CDR3: CASSLGASGEKLFF. The DNA for the CDR3 is TGCGCCAGCAGCTTGGGGGCATCAGGTGAAAAACTGTTTTTT. The gene calls are TRBV5-6 and TRBJ1-4; D might be TRBD1 (6 bases). Germline V gene data show CDR1 as SGHDT and CDR2 as YYEEEE. The CDR3 runs to 14 residues.

The rearrangement uses TRBV12-1 and TRBJ1-3. TRBV12-1 is a pseudogene locus. The CDR3 totals 19 residues. The CDR3 DNA sequence: TGTGCCAGCAGCTTTGGCTGTCGAGGCCACCGGAGCTCTGGAAACACCATATATTTT. It translates to CASSFGCRGHRSSGNTIYF.

V is TRBV19 and J is TRBJ2-7, with D perhaps matching TRBD1 or TRBD2 (5 bases each). V was trimmed by 8 bases and J by 4 bases, leaving 18 bases between them. CDR3 length: 14 amino acids. Germline CDR1 reads LNHDA; CDR2 reads SQIVND (reference sequence). The CDR3 spells CASQPRDGYYEQYF. The CDR3 region has the DNA TGTGCCAGTCAACCCCGGGACGGTTATTACGAGCAGTACTTC.

CDR3 bases: TGTGCCAGTAGTAGCCTTGACAGGTCCACAGATACGCAGTATTTT. This encodes CASSSLDRSTDTQYF. The rearrangement joins TRBV19 to TRBJ2-3; D is possibly TRBD1 (6 bases). V lost 4 bases and J lost 2, with 13 bases in between. Germline-derived CDR1 and CDR2 are LNHDA and SQIVND (reference sequence). The CDR3 is made up of 15 amino acids.

This chain uses TRBV11-2 with TRBJ1-1; D ambiguous. V shed 3 bases and J shed 1 base, with 6 bases lying between them. CDR1 SGHAT and CDR2 FQNNGV come from the germline V gene. The CDR3 is made up of 13 amino acids. As DNA, the CDR3 is TGTGCCAGCAGCTTTAGGGCGAACACTGAAGCTTTCTTT. It codes for CASSFRANTEAFF.

The rearrangement joins TRBV10-1 to TRBJ2-3; D is undetermined. The V gene lost 0 bases and the J gene lost 2 bases, with 15 bases spanning the gap. The germline CDR1 and CDR2 sequences are WNHNN and SYGVQD (reference sequence). The CDR3 covers 17 residues. CDR3 bases: TGCGCCAGCAGTGAGTCTGAGAGCGCTTTCTACACAGATACGCAGTATTTT. This sequence encodes CASSESESAFYTDTQYF.

The rearrangement uses TRBV30 and TRBJ1-5, with D unresolved. V was cut by 2 bases and J by 1 base, with 9 bases left in between. The CDR3 extends over 14 amino acids. Germline V gene sequence: CDR1 GTSNPN, CDR2 SVGIG (reference sequence). This chain's CDR3 is CAWSIRRSNQPQHF. CDR3 bases: TGTGCCTGGAGTATCAGGAGGAGCAATCAGCCCCAGCATTTT.

The chain uses TRBV11-2 and TRBJ2-7; D possibly corresponds to TRBD1 (5 bases). Germline CDR1 SGHAT, CDR2 FQNNGV. V lost 10 bases and J lost 1, with 11 bases in between. The CDR3 extends over 12 amino acids. The CDR3 bases are TGTGCCACCAGGGCCCATTCCTACGAGCAGTACTTC. It encodes CATRAHSYEQYF.

This clone has only a few counts. This chain links TRBV19 with TRBJ1-2, with 9 bases identical to TRBD1. The CDR3 runs 17 residues. Germline V lookup: CDR1 LNHDA, CDR2 SQIVND (reference sequence). Trimming took 1 base from V and 6 from J; bases not matched to a gene: 12. The CDR3 nucleotides are TGTGCCAGTAGTATAGGAAACAGGGGGCGAGGTAGACATGGCTACACCTTC. Amino acid sequence: CASSIGNRGRGRHGYTF.

CDR3 sequence: CAGQAAYGYTF. The CDR3 nucleotides are TGTGCCGGACAGGCGGCCTATGGCTACACCTTC. The chain is built from TRBV30 and TRBJ1-2; TRBD1 aligns across 7 bases. The V and J ends lost 8 bases and 4 bases, in that order; junction bases with no gene match: 4. The germline V gene has CDR1 GTSNPN and CDR2 SVGIG (reference sequence). The CDR3 has 11 residues.

The chain is built from TRBV10-3 and TRBJ2-7; a weak D match, TRBD1 (6 bases). Trimming took off 4 bases at V and 4 bases at J, with 8 bases between the two ends. Germline values: CDR1 ENHRY, CDR2 SYGVKD. The CDR3 totals 12 residues. This CDR3 reads CAISVQGYEQYF. CDR3 nucleotides: TGTGCCATCAGTGTCCAGGGGTACGAGCAGTACTTC.

The V and J genes are TRBV4-3 and TRBJ1-4; the D is unclear. Germline loops: CDR1 LGHNA, CDR2 YSLEER. V was trimmed by 0 bases and J by 7 bases, leaving 12 bases between them. The CDR3 loop spans 15 amino acids. The CDR3 nucleotides read TGCGCCAGCAGCCAAGAAGGGCAGGCTGCTGAAAAACTGTTTTTT. This translates into CASSQEGQAAEKLFF.

V usage is TRBV6-5 and J usage is TRBJ2-7; D may be TRBD2 (5 bases). There are 13 residues in the CDR3. Trimming took off 6 bases at V and 6 bases at J, with 15 bases between the two ends. CDR1 is MNHEY and CDR2 is SVGAGI in the germline V gene. The CDR3 loop is CASSPREAGEQYF. CDR3 bases: TGTGCCAGCAGCCCCAGAGAGGCGGGCGAGCAGTACTTC.

This clone came up once. The chain is built from TRBV7-3 and TRBJ1-6, with unresolved D. V lost 2 bases, J lost 10 bases, and 15 bases lay in between. Germline CDR1 SGHTA, CDR2 FQGTGA. The CDR3 length is 15 residues. CDR3 nucleotide sequence: TGTGCCAGCAGCTTAGACATGTCTCCGGGGTCACCCCTCCACTTT. It yields the protein CASSLDMSPGSPLHF.